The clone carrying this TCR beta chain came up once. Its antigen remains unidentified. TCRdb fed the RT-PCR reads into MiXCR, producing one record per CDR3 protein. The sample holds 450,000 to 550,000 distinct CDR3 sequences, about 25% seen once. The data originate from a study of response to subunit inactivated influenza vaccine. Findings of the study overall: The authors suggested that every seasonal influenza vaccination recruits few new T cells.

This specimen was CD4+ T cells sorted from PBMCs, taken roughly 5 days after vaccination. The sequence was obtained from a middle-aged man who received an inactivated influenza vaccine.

The CDR3 region is CASSQDQSGPYSNQPQHF. The CDR3 DNA is TGCGCCAGCAGCCAAGATCAATCGGGACCATATAGCAATCAGCCCCAGCATTTT. This sequence joins TRBV4-1 and TRBJ1-5, with a weak D call TRBD1 (5 bases). The germline V gene has CDR1 MGHRA and CDR2 YSYEKL. This CDR3 has 18 amino acids. The V end lost 0 bases, the J end lost 0 bases, and 15 bases lay between the germline ends.